Below, 26 T cell receptor beta chains from the same sample are listed, as sequenced in a study of T cell responses to AZD1222 COVID-19 vaccine. Clones were sequenced by immunoSEQ multiplex PCR, and TCRdb holds only the in-frame ones, with some missing. Of about 150,000 clones in the sample, about 87% are singletons; the top ten hold roughly 2%. The source material was peripheral blood, sampled on day 0 of AZD1222 vaccination. All receptors derive from an adult in good health.

The chain links TRBV7-9 to TRBJ1-4; 8 bases are shared with TRBD1. Germline values: CDR1 SEHNR, CDR2 FQNEAQ (reference sequence). The CDR3 is 15 residues long. V lost 1 base and J lost 7; bases outside the gene matches: 5. CDR3 sequence (DNA): TGTGCCAGCAGCTTAGGGGGCAGGGGGCTTGAAAAACTGTTTTTT. Encoded protein: CASSLGGRGLEKLFF.

This chain uses TRBV4-3 with TRBJ2-3, with 9 nucleotides matching TRBD2. Germline V gives CDR1 LGHNA, CDR2 YSLEER. This CDR3 region has 17 residues. After removal of 0 bases from V and 1 base from J, the junction contained 5 bases not matched to a gene. The CDR3 is CASSQDQRTSGTDTQYF. The CDR3 bases are TGCGCCAGCAGCCAAGACCAACGGACTAGCGGCACAGATACGCAGTATTTT.

This clone was seen only once. The chain links TRBV14 to TRBJ2-5; TRBD2 aligns across 10 bases. Germline V gene lookup returns CDR1 SGHDN and CDR2 FVKESK. The CDR3 totals 19 residues. V lost 6 bases and J lost 1; bases outside the gene matches: 17. The CDR3 protein is CASSPKLAGLVIRQETQYF. Here the CDR3 DNA reads TGTGCCAGCAGTCCGAAACTAGCGGGATTGGTAATTCGCCAAGAGACCCAGTACTTC.

The chain recombines TRBV6-5 with TRBJ2-2; no reliable D call. The V gene lost 11 bases and the J gene lost 4 bases, with 17 bases spanning the gap. The CDR3 totals 14 residues. Germline CDR1 and CDR2: MNHEY and SVGAGI. As DNA, the CDR3 is TGTGCCTGCGCTATCGATCGAGGCACCGGGGAGCTGTTTTTT. This sequence encodes CACAIDRGTGELFF.

The rearrangement uses TRBV9 and TRBJ1-4; the D gene is possibly TRBD1 (5 bases). Germline-derived CDR1 and CDR2 are SGDLS and YYNGEE. The CDR3 contains 15 residues. Trimming shortened V by 2 bases and J by 3 bases, and 11 bases separated the two germline ends. CDR3 sequence: CASSVGTASNEKLFF. CDR3 DNA sequence: TGTGCCAGCAGCGTGGGGACCGCCTCTAATGAAAAACTGTTTTTT.

Concerning this clone: A read error may produce the germline difference seen at one junction end. This chain uses TRBV19 with TRBJ2-1, with TRBD2 as a possible D gene (5 bases). The germline gives CDR1 LNHDA, CDR2 SQIVND (reference sequence). The CDR3 loop spans 14 amino acids. CDR3 DNA sequence: TGTGCCAGTAGTCTAGAAGGACTCTACAATGAGCAGTTCTTC. Its translation: CASSLEGLYNEQFF.

V is TRBV7-9 and J is TRBJ2-5; 9 bases align to TRBD2. The germline V gene encodes CDR1 SEHNR and CDR2 FQNEAQ (reference sequence). V gave up 6 bases and J gave up 7 bases; unmatched junction bases: 12. The CDR3 consists of 15 residues. The CDR3 nucleotides are TGTGCCAGCAGTCGCTTAGCGGGAGCGAAGGGGACCCAGTACTTC. Residues: CASSRLAGAKGTQYF. The full variable domain, rest sourced from reference TRBV7-9 and TRBJ2-5, is DTGVSQNPRHKITKRGQNVTFRCDPISEHNRLYWYRQTLGQGPEFLTYFQNEAQLEKSRLLSDRFSAERPKGSFSTLEIQRTEQGDSAMYLCASSRLAGAKGTQYFGPGTRLLVL.

J is TRBJ2-1 and V is TRBV9, with D perhaps being TRBD1 or TRBD2 (6 bases each). V was pared by 0 bases and J by 3 bases, with 13 bases between. The CDR3 has 16 amino acids. Germline V gene lookup returns CDR1 SGDLS and CDR2 YYNGEE. The CDR3 protein is CASSVAGAQLYNEQFF. The CDR3 DNA follows: TGTGCCAGCAGCGTAGCGGGGGCTCAACTCTACAATGAGCAGTTCTTC.

The V gene is TRBV5-5, the J gene TRBJ2-1; D ambiguous. Looked up from germline, CDR1 is SGHKS and CDR2 is YYEKEE (reference sequence). V was clipped by 5 bases and J by 2 bases, with 11 bases between them. The CDR3 is 14 amino acids. The CDR3 is CASRSPSAYNEQFF. The CDR3 DNA follows: TGTGCCAGCAGAAGTCCCAGTGCCTACAATGAGCAGTTCTTC.

Details on this clone: A read error may produce the germline difference seen at one junction end. This sequence joins TRBV12-5 and TRBJ1-5, with 7 bases identical to TRBD1. Germline V gives CDR1 LGHNT, CDR2 FRNRAP. CDR3 length equals 17 residues. The CDR3 bases are TGTGCTAGTGGCTTGGTAGGGCAGGGGGTTCAGGATCAGCCCCAGCATTTT. Amino acids: CASGLVGQGVQDQPQHF.

The gene calls are TRBV27 and TRBJ2-5; 7 nucleotides agree with TRBD2. V lost 0 bases, J lost 5 bases, and 12 bases stayed unmatched. The CDR3 is 17 residues long. Per germline, CDR1 MNHEY and CDR2 SMNVEV (reference sequence). CDR3 region: CASSLSPSTSLGETQYF. The CDR3 DNA follows: TGTGCCAGCAGTTTATCCCCTTCGACTAGCCTGGGGGAGACCCAGTACTTC.

The chain combines TRBV29-1 with TRBJ2-1, with D possibly matching TRBD2 (6 bases). This CDR3 contains 14 residues. Trimming took off 7 bases at V and 1 base at J, with 14 bases between the two ends. Germline V gene sequence: CDR1 SQVTM, CDR2 ANQGSEA. CDR3 loop: CSGLRGASYNEQFF. For the CDR3, the DNA is TGCAGCGGCCTACGCGGGGCGTCCTACAATGAGCAGTTCTTC.

This clone appeared a single time. The chain has TRBV24-1 and TRBJ1-5, with 8 nucleotides matching TRBD1. With V trimmed by 7 bases and J by 15 bases, 4 bases remained unmatched. This CDR3 contains 10 residues. The germline V gene has CDR1 KGHDR and CDR2 SFDVKD. The CDR3, as DNA: TGTGCCACCAGGGAGACAGGGGTGCATTTT. Encoded protein: CATRETGVHF.

The CDR3 loop reads CASIQGLRVDTDTQYF. In DNA, the CDR3 is TGTGCCAGCATTCAAGGACTGCGGGTAGACACAGATACGCAGTATTTT. The chain combines TRBV2 with TRBJ2-3; TRBD2 might be the D (5 bases). CDR1 and CDR2 from the germline V gene are SNHLY and FYNNEI. Between the trimmed V and J ends, which lost 7 bases and 2 bases, there was a span of 19 bases. This CDR3 has 16 residues.

About this clone: One end of the junction fails to match germline, which may point to a read error. This chain uses TRBV7-2 with TRBJ2-1; D uncertain. The CDR3 extends over 15 amino acids. Germline V gives CDR1 SGHTA, CDR2 FQGNSA. The CDR3 spells CASSLSRNSYNGQFF. The CDR3 DNA reads as TGTGCCAGCAGCTTATCCAGGAACTCCTACAATGGGCAGTTCTTC.

J is TRBJ2-7 and V is TRBV3-1 (or the pseudogene TRBV3-2); tentatively, D is TRBD2 (5 bases). The CDR3 has 15 amino acids. The germline V gene has CDR1 LGHDT and CDR2 YNNKEL (reference sequence). V was clipped by 4 bases and J by 0 bases, with 13 bases between them. CDR3 sequence: CASSPTGWTSYEQYF. CDR3 nucleotide sequence: TGTGCCAGCAGCCCCACGGGATGGACCTCCTACGAGCAGTACTTC.

This clone was found many times. The chain's CDR3 is CASSWGRAKTEQYF. CDR3 DNA: TGTGCCAGCAGTTGGGGGAGGGCCAAAACCGAGCAGTACTTC. This chain connects TRBV6-2 or TRBV6-3 to TRBJ2-7; 7 bases align to TRBD2. CDR3 length equals 14 residues. CDR1 is MNHEY, CDR2 SVGEGT, per germline. The V and J ends lost 4 bases and 6 bases, in that order; junction bases with no gene match: 9.

In DNA, the CDR3 is TGTGCCAGCAGCGTCCTAGCGGATTCTTTCACCGGGGAGCTGTTTTTT. This codes for CASSVLADSFTGELFF. This chain joins TRBV9 and TRBJ2-2, with 7 bases that match TRBD2. The CDR3 sequence is 16 residues long. Germline V lookup: CDR1 SGDLS, CDR2 YYNGEE. The V segment lost 2 bases and the J segment 4 bases; nucleotides outside the gene matches: 8.

The chain carries TRBV24-1 and TRBJ2-6; a possible D gene is TRBD1 (5 bases). The V end lost 3 bases, the J end lost 2 bases, and 19 bases lay between the germline ends. This CDR3 is 19 amino acids long. The germline gives CDR1 KGHDR, CDR2 SFDVKD. The CDR3 bases are TGTGCCACCAGTGATACGCAATTCTTTACAGGAGCTGGGGCCAACGTCCTGACTTTC. The encoded protein is CATSDTQFFTGAGANVLTF.

The J gene is TRBJ1-5, the V gene TRBV6-5; weak D call: TRBD1 (6 bases). The length of the CDR3 is 14 residues. Germline V gene lookup returns CDR1 MNHEY and CDR2 SVGAGI. Trimming took 6 bases from V and 3 from J, leaving 12 bases between them. CDR3 loop: CASSRGQNNQPQHF. The CDR3 DNA reads TGTGCCAGCAGCCGCGGACAGAACAATCAGCCCCAGCATTTT.

The chain carries TRBV5-1 and TRBJ2-5; 13 bases line up with TRBD2. This CDR3 has 15 residues. With 4 bases clipped from V and 4 bases from J, the junction kept 4 bases outside the gene matches. Germline V gives CDR1 SGHRS, CDR2 YFSETQ. Here the CDR3 reads CASSLGLAGAETQYF. Here the CDR3 DNA reads TGCGCCAGCAGCCTAGGACTAGCGGGAGCAGAGACCCAGTACTTC.

The V gene is TRBV29-1, the J gene TRBJ1-2, with D tentatively TRBD1 (6 bases). V lost 6 bases and J 4 bases, leaving 15 bases between the germline ends. CDR1 and CDR2 from the germline V gene are SQVTM and ANQGSEA. The CDR3 contains 13 residues. The CDR3 DNA reads as TGCAGCGTCGAAACGACAGGACGCTATGGCTACACCTTC. It specifies CSVETTGRYGYTF.

This clone has just one count. V usage is TRBV7-9 and J usage is TRBJ1-1, with a weak D call TRBD1 (5 bases). Germline V gene lookup returns CDR1 SEHNR and CDR2 FQNEAQ (reference sequence). Trimming cost V 5 bases and J 1 base, with 14 bases left between them. The CDR3 length is 15 residues. DNA for the CDR3: TGTGCCAGCAGCCCTCAGGGTGGGCAGAACACTGAAGCTTTCTTT. Protein: CASSPQGGQNTEAFF.

The gene calls are TRBV2 and TRBJ2-1; D uncertain. V was cut by 3 bases and J by 5 bases, with 11 bases left in between. This CDR3 is built from 14 residues. Germline loops: CDR1 SNHLY, CDR2 FYNNEI. The CDR3 reads CASSEGYFDNEQFF. The CDR3 DNA reads as TGTGCCAGCAGTGAGGGGTACTTCGACAATGAGCAGTTCTTC.

The V gene is TRBV28, the J gene TRBJ2-3; TRBD2 aligns across 10 bases. There are 15 residues in the CDR3. Trimming took 7 bases from V and 3 from J; bases not matched to a gene: 7. CDR1 is MDHEN, CDR2 SYDVKM, per germline. The CDR3 reads CASTPRGLATDTQYF. The CDR3 coding sequence is TGTGCCAGCACCCCCAGGGGACTAGCGACAGATACGCAGTATTTT.

This clone has just one count. This chain joins TRBV28 and TRBJ2-5, with 9 positions matching TRBD1. This CDR3 is 16 amino acids long. Germline V CDR1 and CDR2: MDHEN, SYDVKM. Trimming at V came to 4 bases and at J to 2 bases, leaving 8 bases not matched to a gene. The CDR3 DNA reads as TGTGCCAGCAGTTCACCGACAGGGGGAGATCAAGAGACCCAGTACTTC. Its protein product is CASSSPTGGDQETQYF.